These T cell receptor beta chains were read from a single sample in a study of cytomegalovirus exposure and HLA in healthy donors. The protocol was immunoSEQ multiplex PCR, while the TCRdb copy is restricted to in-frame clones and leaves out a portion. The sample includes tens of thousands of clones, over 75% of them seen just once. Material for sequencing was PBMCs. The receptors stem from a woman in her 30s in good health and CMV-seronegative. Each CDR3 is given with its conserved first and last residue.

J gene,V gene,CDR3 protein
TRBJ1-5,TRBV27,CASSGSRTGGGQPQHF
TRBJ2-2,TRBV19,CASSRGVTSLNTGELFF
TRBJ1-1,TRBV28,CASSLGQSTEAFF
TRBJ2-1,TRBV11-2,CASSLDTGGRDEQFF
TRBJ2-7,TRBV6-5,CASSSGTYEQYF
TRBJ2-7,TRBV28,CASSEGHNLYEQYF
TRBJ1-1,TRBV15,CATNWTGGRLSTEAFF
TRBJ2-1,TRBV7-2,CASSSHQTSGVAQFF
TRBJ1-1,TRBV6-1,CASSEEGWAPGDEAFF
TRBJ2-3,TRBV9,CASSESPAGGEDTQYF
TRBJ2-5,TRBV5-1,CASSPLSGAYQETQYF
TRBJ2-5,TRBV11-2,CASSLGRRAAETQYF
TRBJ2-3,TRBV5-4,CASSFPHPSGRTDTQYF
TRBJ2-3,TRBV9,CASSGDRGLADTQYF
TRBJ2-5,TRBV15,CATSRTSQGESETQYF
TRBJ2-1,TRBV2,CASNRGWREGPGSEQFF